This T cell receptor (beta chain) was profiled in a study of early T cells in non-severe SARS-CoV-2 infection. One entry per CDR3 protein, called by TCRdb with MiXCR from the 5' RACE reads. The table records approximately 30,000 distinct CDR3 sequences, around 4.6% of them present only once. The CDR3 totals 15 residues. Deletions cut 0 bases from V and 3 bases from J, with 11 bases between. From germline, CDR1 is LGHNA and CDR2 YSLEER. The clonotype was recovered from an adult who was a healthcare worker with PCR-confirmed SARS-CoV-2 infection or an uninfected control (not recorded which). Material for sequencing was whole blood. V and J are TRBV4-3 and TRBJ2-5; D is perhaps TRBD1 (5 bases). The CDR3 here is CASSQDWGQKETQYF. DNA of the CDR3: TGCGCCAGCAGCCAAGATTGGGGCCAGAAAGAGACCCAGTACTTC.